The 30 T cell receptor beta chains reported below all come from one sample, sequenced in a study of regulatory T cells in long-lasting Graves disease. Time point specified: newly diagnosed GD, antithyroid drugs for less than 3 months. Following extraction of RNA from PBMCs, that RNA was used to make the TCR library. Building the TCR beta libraries relied on iRepertoire HTBI primers, and CDR3 regions underwent Arm-PCR. TCRdb ran MiXCR on the multiplex PCR reads and lists one entry per CDR3 protein. The sample records under 700,000 distinct CDR3 sequences, roughly 16% being singletons. The data were also submitted as part of a second study, on T cells in Graves' hyperthyroidism and ophthalmopathy.

This material consisted of peripheral blood mononuclear cells (PBMCs), taken at new diagnosis, from a patient treated with antithyroid drugs. The receptors derive from a woman aged 40 to 65 with Graves disease.

This clonotype was picked up many times. J is TRBJ2-7 and V is TRBV7-9, with 9 nucleotides matching TRBD1. The CDR3 covers 13 residues. The V gene's germline CDR1 is SEHNR and CDR2 FQNEAQ (reference sequence). V gave up 10 bases and J gave up 4 bases; unmatched junction bases: 8. The CDR3 DNA follows: TGTGCCACAGAACAGGGGGCGACTTACGAGCAGTACTTC. Its protein is CATEQGATYEQYF.

This clonotype was detected ten times or more. The rearrangement links TRBV3-1 to TRBJ1-1; the D gene is possibly TRBD1 (6 bases). This CDR3 is 14 amino acids long. The V end lost 2 bases, the J end lost 5 bases, and 12 bases lay between the germline ends. CDR1 LGHDT and CDR2 YNNKEL come from the germline V gene (reference sequence). For the CDR3, the DNA is TGTGCCAGCAGCCAACCCGGGGGCGGGACTGAAGCTTTCTTT. This translates into CASSQPGGGTEAFF.

The chain is built from TRBV6-5 and TRBJ2-7, with TRBD1 identical over 10 bases. CDR1 and CDR2 (germline): MNHEY, SVGAGI. V trimming: 2 bases; J trimming: 3 bases; junction bases outside the gene matches: 7. CDR3 length: 16 residues. CDR3 in amino acids: CASSYDLDRGDYEQYF. DNA of the CDR3: TGTGCCAGCAGTTACGACTTGGACAGGGGGGACTACGAGCAGTACTTC.

This chain joins TRBV5-1 and TRBJ2-6, with TRBD2 matching 10 bases. Germline CDR1 SGHRS, CDR2 YFSETQ. The CDR3 covers 18 residues. The V segment lost 3 bases and the J segment 1 base; nucleotides outside the gene matches: 7. In nucleotides, the CDR3 is TGCGCCAGCAGCTCCGGGAGCGGGGGGGCTTCTGGGGCCAACGTCCTGACTTTC. Translating gives CASSSGSGGASGANVLTF.

This chain uses TRBV2 with TRBJ1-6, with D perhaps matching TRBD1 (5 bases). The CDR3 totals 17 residues. Germline CDR1 reads SNHLY; CDR2 reads FYNNEI. V lost 1 base and J lost 10, with 20 bases in between. CDR3 sequence (DNA): TGTGCCAGCAGTGAAGAGAGGGGCTGGGAGACCCAATCACCCCTCCACTTT. It yields the protein CASSEERGWETQSPLHF.

A few counts support this clonotype. The J gene is TRBJ1-1, the V gene TRBV6-1; D unresolved. Germline assignment: CDR1 MNHNS and CDR2 SASEGT. This CDR3 comprises 15 residues. V dropped 7 bases and J dropped 2 bases, with 17 bases sitting between them. The DNA for the CDR3 is TGTGCCAGCACCTCACTCTTAACGGGAAACACTGAAGCTTTCTTT. This codes for CASTSLLTGNTEAFF.

The chain links TRBV29-1 to TRBJ2-5; perhaps TRBD1 as D (5 bases). The germline CDR1 and CDR2 sequences are SQVTM and ANQGSEA. CDR3 length equals 13 residues. Trimming left V 3 bases short and J 5 bases short, with 13 bases between. The CDR3 region is CSVDWQGIETQYF. The CDR3 DNA sequence: TGCAGCGTTGACTGGCAGGGTATTGAGACCCAGTACTTC.

There are a few counts of this clonotype. The chain links TRBV30 to TRBJ2-7; 7 bases fit TRBD2. The germline CDR1 and CDR2 sequences are GTSNPN and SVGIG (reference sequence). The CDR3 extends over 14 amino acids. Trimming took 7 bases from V and 0 from J; bases not matched to a gene: 9. CDR3 nucleotide sequence: TGTGCCTTCTCTGGGGGGGGAACCTCCTACGAGCAGTACTTC. This sequence encodes CAFSGGGTSYEQYF.

This clonotype came up a few times. This sequence joins TRBV9 and TRBJ1-1, with D tentatively TRBD1 (5 bases). Germline CDR1 SGDLS, CDR2 YYNGEE. The CDR3 is 14 residues long. Trimming stripped 2 bases from V and 5 bases from J, with 13 bases between. CDR3 DNA: TGTGCCAGCAGCGTTCGGGGGGAAGGGACTGAAGCTTTCTTT. Residues: CASSVRGEGTEAFF.

The V call is TRBV2, the J call TRBJ1-2, with D perhaps matching TRBD1 (6 bases). The V gene's germline CDR1 is SNHLY and CDR2 FYNNEI. Trimming removed 1 base at V and 8 bases at J, with 8 bases between. This CDR3 comprises 12 residues. The CDR3 protein is CASSEGDIGYTF. The CDR3 DNA reads as TGTGCCAGCAGTGAAGGGGACATCGGCTACACCTTC. The full variable domain, in which reference TRBV2 and TRBJ1-2 provide the parts outside the CDR3, is EPEVTQTPSHQVTQMGQEVILRCVPISNHLYFYWYRQILGQKVEFLVSFYNNEISEKSEIFDDQFSVERPDGSNFTLKIRSTKLEDSAMYFCASSEGDIGYTFGSGTRLTVV.

This clonotype was counted between two and nine times. The chain combines TRBV20-1 with TRBJ1-4, with D unresolved. The V gene lost 6 bases and the J gene lost 3 bases, with 2 bases spanning the gap. The CDR3 runs 10 residues. Germline V gene sequence: CDR1 DFQATT, CDR2 SNEGSKA (reference sequence). This CDR3 reads CSAPNEKLFF. CDR3 nucleotides: TGCAGTGCCCCTAATGAAAAACTGTTTTTT.

At least ten counts were recorded for this clonotype. The gene calls are TRBV2 and TRBJ2-3; possibly TRBD2 for D (6 bases). The germline V gene has CDR1 SNHLY and CDR2 FYNNEI. The CDR3 length is 13 residues. The V and J ends lost 10 bases and 1 base respectively, with 12 bases between them. The DNA of the CDR3 is TGTGCCACCCGGTGGGAGGGCACAGATACGCAGTATTTT. It codes for CATRWEGTDTQYF.

This clonotype appeared many times. The CDR3 DNA follows: TGTGCCAGCAGTGGCTACAGGGCAGCCGACACTGAAGCTTTCTTT. Translated: CASSGYRAADTEAFF. The rearrangement uses TRBV2 and TRBJ1-1; perhaps TRBD1 as D (6 bases). V dropped 4 bases and J dropped 3 bases, with 15 bases sitting between them. Germline assignment: CDR1 SNHLY and CDR2 FYNNEI. The CDR3 sequence is 15 residues long.

J is TRBJ2-3 and V is TRBV5-4, with D perhaps TRBD2 (5 bases). V was shortened by 0 bases and J by 0 bases, with 11 bases between the two germline ends. The CDR3 is 16 amino acids. Germline values: CDR1 SGHNT, CDR2 YYREEE (reference sequence). The DNA for the CDR3 is TGTGCCAGCAGCTTGGTTGAGGGCCCCAGCACAGATACGCAGTATTTT. It codes for CASSLVEGPSTDTQYF.

At least ten counts were recorded for this clonotype. V and J are TRBV10-3 and TRBJ2-7, with 10 bases aligning to TRBD1. V lost 0 bases to trimming and J lost 6 bases; unmatched junction nucleotides: 8. CDR3 length: 16 amino acids. Germline values: CDR1 ENHRY, CDR2 SYGVKD. CDR3 loop: CAISESERQGAGEQYF. In DNA form, the CDR3 reads TGTGCCATCAGTGAGTCTGAACGACAGGGGGCGGGCGAGCAGTACTTC.

This clonotype occurred many times. The chain couples TRBV28 to TRBJ2-6; no clear D. CDR3 length equals 17 residues. Germline lookup yields CDR1 MDHEN and CDR2 SYDVKM. V lost 5 bases and J lost 4, with 18 bases in between. The CDR3 DNA reads as TGTGCCAGCAGTCTAGAGACCCAGCTTGGCGGGGCCAACGTCCTGACTTTC. The encoded protein is CASSLETQLGGANVLTF.

This clonotype was detected many times. The chain carries TRBV3-1 and TRBJ1-1; TRBD1 might be the D (5 bases). The V gene lost 4 bases and the J gene lost 7 bases, with 13 bases spanning the gap. The germline V gene has CDR1 LGHDT and CDR2 YNNKEL (reference sequence). This CDR3 contains 13 residues. This CDR3 reads CASSPRDGIEAFF. As DNA, the CDR3 is TGTGCCAGCAGCCCGAGGGACGGAATTGAAGCTTTCTTT.

The chain carries TRBV19 and TRBJ1-1, with TRBD1 identical over 8 bases. Germline CDR1 LNHDA, CDR2 SQIVND (reference sequence). Trimming removed 4 bases from V and 7 bases from J; junction bases left unmatched: 5. This CDR3 is 13 amino acids long. The CDR3 is CASSKDRDDEAFF. The CDR3 DNA reads TGTGCCAGTAGTAAGGACAGGGATGATGAAGCTTTCTTT.

The chain uses TRBV20-1 and TRBJ2-3, with D unresolved. Germline V gene lookup returns CDR1 DFQATT and CDR2 SNEGSKA (reference sequence). V was pared by 1 base and J by 2 bases, with 10 bases between. This CDR3 region has 14 residues. The CDR3 coding sequence is TGCAGTGCTAGAGGGCTAACGACCACAGATACGCAGTATTTT. Its protein is CSARGLTTTDTQYF.

This clonotype showed up just a few times. V is TRBV25-1 and J is TRBJ1-1; 9 bases are shared with TRBD1. CDR1 and CDR2 from the germline V gene are MGHDK and SYGVNS. This CDR3 has 15 residues. V was pared by 5 bases and J by 4 bases, with 8 bases of the junction left unmatched. The CDR3 sequence: CASSFTGGRGTEAFF. Written as DNA, the CDR3 is TGTGCCAGCAGTTTTACAGGGGGCAGGGGCACTGAAGCTTTCTTT.

The chain employs TRBV7-9 and TRBJ1-2; D is unresolved. The V gene lost 1 base and the J gene lost 6 bases, with 12 bases spanning the gap. CDR1 is SEHNR, CDR2 FQNEAQ, per germline (reference sequence). The CDR3 length is 14 residues. The CDR3 region is CASSLGAPSHGYTF. CDR3 sequence (DNA): TGTGCCAGCAGCTTAGGGGCCCCATCCCATGGCTACACCTTC.

The gene calls are TRBV19 and TRBJ2-7; D possibly corresponds to TRBD2 (7 bases). V shed 3 bases and J shed 6 bases, with 9 bases lying between them. Germline CDR1 LNHDA, CDR2 SQIVND (reference sequence). This CDR3 has 12 residues. The CDR3 DNA is TGTGCCAGTAGTATGGGGGGGCGCGAGCAGTACTTC. This gives the protein CASSMGGREQYF.

This clonotype was detected only a few times. The genes are TRBV3-1 and TRBJ1-2; a weak D match, TRBD1 (6 bases). Trimming cost V 0 bases and J 8 bases, with 13 bases left between them. The CDR3 contains 14 residues. The germline gives CDR1 LGHDT, CDR2 YNNKEL (reference sequence). The DNA of the CDR3 is TGTGCCAGCAGCCAAGATAAGGGGGGCTCCGGCTACACCTTC. This translates into CASSQDKGGSGYTF.

This clonotype was seen many times. V is TRBV30 and J is TRBJ2-7, with 8 bases identical to TRBD1. The CDR3 is made up of 13 amino acids. J was trimmed by 3 bases and V by 5 bases; bases with no gene match: 6. Germline-derived CDR1 and CDR2 are GTSNPN and SVGIG (reference sequence). CDR3 protein: CAWGQGDHYEQYF. The CDR3 DNA follows: TGTGCCTGGGGACAGGGAGATCACTACGAGCAGTACTTC.

This clonotype has a single count. The genes are TRBV27 and TRBJ2-7; D uncertain. Per germline, CDR1 MNHEY and CDR2 SMNVEV (reference sequence). The CDR3 runs to 13 residues. The V and J ends lost 0 bases and 4 bases respectively, with 7 bases between them. The CDR3 coding sequence is TGTGCCAGCAGTTTATCGTCCCATTACGAGCAGTACTTC. Translated: CASSLSSHYEQYF.

At least ten counts were recorded for this clonotype. The chain uses TRBV12-3 or TRBV12-4 and TRBJ2-1; 7 bases agree with TRBD1. J gave up 1 base and V 1 base, and 4 bases lay outside the gene matches. This CDR3 spans 16 amino acids. CDR3 DNA: TGTGCCAGCAGTTTAGATCCGACAGGGTCCTACAATGAGCAGTTCTTC. The encoded protein is CASSLDPTGSYNEQFF.

Ten or more counts support this clonotype. This chain uses TRBV14 with TRBJ1-2; possibly TRBD1 for D (5 bases). V lost 6 bases to trimming and J lost 3 bases, with 17 bases between them. The CDR3 is made up of 15 amino acids. Germline CDR1 is SGHDN and CDR2 is FVKESK. DNA of the CDR3: TGTGCCAGCAGTCACCCGGGGGACGGATACTATGGCTACACCTTC. Its translation is CASSHPGDGYYGYTF. The full variable domain, rest sourced from reference TRBV14 and TRBJ1-2, is EAGVTQFPSHSVIEKGQTVTLRCDPISGHDNLYWYRRVMGKEIKFLLHFVKESKQDESGMPNNRFLAERTGGTYSTLKVQPAELEDSGVYFCASSHPGDGYYGYTFGSGTRLTVV.

CDR3 loop: CASSATGGANYGYTF. CDR3 nucleotide sequence: TGCGCCAGCAGCGCAACAGGGGGGGCTAACTATGGCTACACCTTC. The chain combines TRBV4-1 with TRBJ1-2; 8 positions agree with TRBD1. J lost 0 bases, V lost 5 bases, and 5 bases had no gene match. This CDR3 is 15 amino acids long. The germline CDR1 and CDR2 sequences are MGHRA and YSYEKL.

This clonotype appeared a single time. The J gene is TRBJ1-1, the V gene TRBV28, with TRBD1 as a possible D gene (5 bases). Per the germline V gene, CDR1 is MDHEN and CDR2 is SYDVKM. This CDR3 comprises 16 residues. V lost 3 bases and J 6 bases, leaving 20 bases between the germline ends. CDR3 residues: CASSLSGIGRESEAFF. In DNA form, the CDR3 reads TGTGCCAGCAGTTTGAGCGGAATTGGCAGGGAGTCTGAAGCTTTCTTT.

The gene calls are TRBV7-9 and TRBJ2-2; D might be TRBD1 or TRBD2, each matching 5 bases. V was shortened by 3 bases and J by 1 base, with 9 bases between the two germline ends. Germline V CDR1 and CDR2: SEHNR, FQNEAQ (reference sequence). This CDR3 has 15 amino acids. CDR3 nucleotides: TGTGCCAGCAGCTTGGGACGGGAGAACACCGGGGAGCTGTTTTTT. Translated: CASSLGRENTGELFF.